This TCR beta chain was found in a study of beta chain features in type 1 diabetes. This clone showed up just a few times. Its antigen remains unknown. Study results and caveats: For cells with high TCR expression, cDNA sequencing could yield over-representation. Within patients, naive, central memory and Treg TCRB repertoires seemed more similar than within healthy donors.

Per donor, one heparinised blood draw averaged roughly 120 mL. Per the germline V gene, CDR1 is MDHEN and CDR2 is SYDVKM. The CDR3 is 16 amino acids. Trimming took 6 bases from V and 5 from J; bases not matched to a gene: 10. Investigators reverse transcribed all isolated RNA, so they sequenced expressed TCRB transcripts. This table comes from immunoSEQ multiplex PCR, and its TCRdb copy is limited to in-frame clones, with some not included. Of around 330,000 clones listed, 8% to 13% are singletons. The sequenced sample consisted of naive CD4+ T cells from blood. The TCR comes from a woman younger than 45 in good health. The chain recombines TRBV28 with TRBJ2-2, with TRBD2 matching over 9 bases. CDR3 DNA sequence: TGTGCCAGCAGCCGAGTGGGGCTAGCGGGGACCGGGGAGCTGTTTTTT. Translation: CASSRVGLAGTGELFF.